This passage covers 7 T cell receptor beta chains from one sample sequenced in a study of blood T cell repertoires in COVID-19. Clones were read by immunoSEQ multiplex PCR, and TCRdb kept only the in-frame ones, dropping some. The data show about 32,000 clones, with 80% to 90% seen just once and about 5.5% held by the top ten. Input material: peripheral blood. The receptors here all came from a woman of 80 years or more with active or convalescent COVID-19.

V usage is TRBV4-2 and J usage is TRBJ1-6; D is uncertain. The germline V gene encodes CDR1 LGHNA and CDR2 YNFKEQ. Deletions cut 0 bases from V and 2 bases from J, with 11 bases between. The CDR3 has 17 amino acids. In nucleotides, the CDR3 is TGTGCCAGCAGCCAAGACCCGGGGAGCGCCTATAATTCACCCCTCCACTTT. Amino acid sequence: CASSQDPGSAYNSPLHF.

This chain connects TRBV10-3 to TRBJ2-7; 7 bases line up with TRBD2. Germline-derived CDR1 and CDR2 are ENHRY and SYGVKD. CDR3 length: 13 residues. V lost 6 bases, J lost 2 bases, and 4 bases stayed unmatched. The CDR3 nucleotides read TGTGCCATCAGAGGACTAGACCCCTACGAGCAGTACTTC. This sequence encodes CAIRGLDPYEQYF.

The V call is TRBV7-3, the J call TRBJ1-1; 7 bases agree with TRBD1. The germline V gene encodes CDR1 SGHTA and CDR2 FQGTGA. This CDR3 is built from 13 residues. The V gene end was trimmed by 6 bases and the J gene end by 3 bases; junction bases not matched to a gene: 4. The CDR3 sequence: CASRQGLDTEAFF. In nucleotides, the CDR3 is TGTGCCAGCAGACAGGGGTTGGACACTGAAGCTTTCTTT.

This clone was observed a single time. In nucleotides, the CDR3 is TGTGCCAGCAGCTTAGAGGGGTTAGACACCGGGGAGCTGTTTTTT. Protein sequence: CASSLEGLDTGELFF. The chain links TRBV7-6 to TRBJ2-2, with a weak D call TRBD1 (5 bases). Trimming pared 1 base from V and 3 bases from J, leaving 9 bases between. From germline, CDR1 is SGHVS and CDR2 FNYEAQ. The CDR3 contains 15 residues.

V gene TRBV5-1 combines with J gene TRBJ1-6, with a tentative D call TRBD1 (6 bases). V lost 4 bases and J 0 bases, leaving 11 bases between the germline ends. The CDR3 extends over 16 amino acids. CDR1 and CDR2 (germline): SGHRS, YFSETQ. In DNA, the CDR3 is TGCGCCAGCAGCACAGGACAGAGCTCCTATAATTCACCCCTCCACTTT. This encodes CASSTGQSSYNSPLHF. The full variable domain, its missing parts supplied by reference TRBV5-1 and TRBJ1-6, is KAGVTQTPRYLIKTRGQQVTLSCSPISGHRSVSWYQQTPGQGLQFLFEYFSETQRNKGNFPGRFSGRQFSNSRSEMNVSTLELGDSALYLCASSTGQSSYNSPLHFGNGTRLTVT.

The V gene is TRBV9, the J gene TRBJ2-3, with 10 bases aligning to TRBD2. Germline V CDR1 and CDR2: SGDLS, YYNGEE. Germline trimming cut 4 bases from V and 4 bases from J; bases unmatched to any gene: 6. The CDR3 totals 15 residues. CDR3 DNA: TGTGCCAGCAGCCCCCGGGGACTAGCGTCAGATACGCAGTATTTT. Translating gives CASSPRGLASDTQYF.

The chain couples TRBV5-1 to TRBJ1-4; no firm D call. This CDR3 has 15 amino acids. The germline CDR1 and CDR2 sequences are SGHRS and YFSETQ. Trimming took off 1 base at V and 0 bases at J, with 7 bases between the two ends. DNA of the CDR3: TGCGCCAGCAGCTTGCTGGGAGCAACTAATGAAAAACTGTTTTTT. Translating it yields CASSLLGATNEKLFF.